Reported below is one T cell receptor (beta chain). This entry belongs to a study of T cell responses to AZD1222 COVID-19 vaccine. Assay used: immunoSEQ multiplex PCR; TCRdb lists only in-frame clones, some missing. The sample includes more than 150,000 clones, around nine tenths of them seen just once. The V gene lost 6 bases and the J gene lost 2 bases, with 19 bases spanning the gap. The CDR3 consists of 15 residues. Per germline, CDR1 SQVTM and CDR2 ANQGSEA. The sample consisted of peripheral blood, taken on day 0 of AZD1222 vaccination. The clonotype was recovered from an adult in good health. This sequence joins TRBV29-1 and TRBJ2-5; TRBD2 is a possible D gene (6 bases). The CDR3 sequence: CSVLGGQGQQETQYF. CDR3 bases: TGCAGCGTCCTCGGAGGGCAGGGCCAACAAGAGACCCAGTACTTC.